A selection of T cell receptor beta chains follows, all from one sample in a study of identical twins. TCRdb re-analysed the 5' RACE reads in MiXCR, keeping a single row per CDR3 protein. Of approximately 690,000 distinct CDR3 sequences in the sample, roughly 6% were seen once. The sample comprised naive T cells sorted from blood. The receptor set was obtained from a man aged 18-30 years in good health. The CDR3 runs from the conserved cysteine through the conserved F or W. The order of the fields is V gene, clone size, J gene, D gene, CDR3 DNA, CDR3 protein. The D gene is left open where the match is weak. Clone size is given for some rows only: seen once, a few or many times, or a class if the clone is expanded.

TRBV4-1,.,TRBJ1-2,.,TGCGCCAGCAGCCGTTCGGGACTATCCGACTATGGCTACACCTTC,CASSRSGLSDYGYTF
TRBV7-8,many,TRBJ2-7,TRBD1,TGTGCCAGCAGCTTAGGGCGACAGGGCTACGAGCAGTACTTC,CASSLGRQGYEQYF
TRBV6-6,many,TRBJ2-3,TRBD1,TGTGCGATCGGACAGGGGGGAAATACGCAGTATTTT,CAIGQGGNTQYF
TRBV12-3/TRBV12-4,few,TRBJ1-5,.,TGTGCCAGCAGTTTAAGTCGCGCTTATAGCAATCAGCCCCAGCATTTT,CASSLSRAYSNQPQHF
TRBV7-2,many,TRBJ2-1,.,TGTGCCAGCAGCTTAGAACACAATGAGCAGTTCTTC,CASSLEHNEQFF
TRBV20-1,many,TRBJ2-7,TRBD2,TGCAGTGCTAGAGATCTCGGGCTAGCGGAATACGAGCAGTACTTC,CSARDLGLAEYEQYF
TRBV5-1,many,TRBJ2-6,.,TGCGCCAGCAGCTTCAGTGCCTCTGGGGCCAACGTCCTGACTTTC,CASSFSASGANVLTF
TRBV3-1,.,TRBJ2-5,.,TGTGCCAGCAGCCAAGAAAGTAGGGTTCAAGAGACCCAGTACTTC,CASSQESRVQETQYF
TRBV7-9,many,TRBJ2-3,TRBD2,TGTGCCAGCAGGCCCGGACTAGTACCAGATACGCAGTATTTT,CASRPGLVPDTQYF
TRBV10-3,.,TRBJ2-7,TRBD1,TGTGCCATCAGTGATATACAGGGGGAATACGAGCAGTACTTC,CAISDIQGEYEQYF
TRBV24-1,many,TRBJ2-3,TRBD2,TGTGCCACCAGTGATCACCGACTAGCGGGAGGCGCAGATACGCAGTATTTT,CATSDHRLAGGADTQYF
TRBV6-1,.,TRBJ2-5,TRBD1,TGTGCCAGCAGTGAACAGGGGGCGGGAGAGACCCAGTACTTC,CASSEQGAGETQYF
TRBV27,many,TRBJ2-1,.,TGTGCCAGCGGGCAATCGGGAGTAAACAATGAGCAGTTCTTC,CASGQSGVNNEQFF
TRBV4-3,many,TRBJ1-1,.,TGCGCCAGCAGCCAAGAGGGGGGAGGGGAAGCTTTCTTT,CASSQEGGGEAFF
TRBV11-1,.,TRBJ1-1,.,TGTGCCACGCGAGTGCAGGTGAACACTGAAGCTTTCTTT,CATRVQVNTEAFF
TRBV5-1,many,TRBJ1-6,.,TGCGCCAGCAGCTTGGAAGAGAATTCACCCCTCCACTTT,CASSLEENSPLHF
TRBV9,.,TRBJ2-1,.,TGTGCCAGCAGCGTAGTAGGGAACAATGAGCAGTTCTTC,CASSVVGNNEQFF
TRBV6-2/TRBV6-3,.,TRBJ2-7,.,TGTGCCAGCAGTTCGATAGGGTACGAGCAGTACTTC,CASSSIGYEQYF
TRBV20-1,many,TRBJ1-5,.,TGCAGTGCTAGGCTCCCGGGCCGCCCCGGACAGCCCCAGCATTTT,CSARLPGRPGQPQHF
TRBV12-3/TRBV12-4,few,TRBJ1-4,.,TGTGCCAGCAGTTCCTTCGACCCCGCAACTAATGAAAAACTGTTTTTT,CASSSFDPATNEKLFF
TRBV12-3/TRBV12-4,many,TRBJ2-1,.,TGTGCCAGCAAACGACAGGCCACCTACAATGAGCAGTTCTTC,CASKRQATYNEQFF
TRBV3-1,many,TRBJ1-5,.,TGTGCCAGCAGCCAAGATGGCGGTTCCAATCAGCCCCAGCATTTT,CASSQDGGSNQPQHF
TRBV5-1,.,TRBJ2-7,TRBD2,TGCGCCAGCAGCCCGGGACTAGCGGGAGGGCCCCACGAGCAGTACTTC,CASSPGLAGGPHEQYF
TRBV21-1,many,TRBJ1-1,.,TGTGCCAGCAGCAAAGAGGGGGGCAGATACGAGAGTCGGACTGAAGCTTTCTTT,CASSKEGGRYESRTEAFF
TRBV5-5,many,TRBJ1-2,.,TGTGCCAGCAGCTTGGGCCCTTTTATGGGGGATGGCTACACCTTC,CASSLGPFMGDGYTF
TRBV7-2,few,TRBJ2-2,.,TGTGCCAGCAGCTTAGAAGTCTCTTATACCGGGGAGCTGTTTTTT,CASSLEVSYTGELFF
TRBV20-1,many,TRBJ2-3,TRBD2,TGCAGTGCGTATCTAGCGGGAGTGACAGATACGCAGTATTTT,CSAYLAGVTDTQYF
TRBV15,.,TRBJ2-5,TRBD1,TGTGCCACCAGCAGAGATGGGACAGTAGAGACCCAGTACTTC,CATSRDGTVETQYF
TRBV12-3/TRBV12-4,few,TRBJ2-7,TRBD1,TGTGCCAGCAGTTTCATTTGGGACTGGACAGGGGGCAACCGAGATACTTACGAGCAGTACTTC,CASSFIWDWTGGNRDTYEQYF
TRBV4-3,many,TRBJ2-1,.,TGCGCCAGCAGCCAAGAGTCCGACAATGAGCAGTTCTTC,CASSQESDNEQFF
TRBV29-1,once,TRBJ2-5,TRBD2,TGCAGCGTTGGGGGGGGGGACCAAGAGACCCAGTACTTC,CSVGGGDQETQYF
TRBV20-1,many,TRBJ2-1,.,TGCAGTGCGCTCTCCCCGACCGTTGAGCAGTTCTTC,CSALSPTVEQFF
TRBV5-6,.,TRBJ2-6,TRBD1,TGTGCCGGCGGTAGACAGGGGCGCTCTGGGGCCAACGTCCTGACTTTC,CAGGRQGRSGANVLTF
TRBV29-1,few,TRBJ2-3,TRBD1,TGCAGCGAGGGACAGGGCAGGGCAGATACGCAGTATTTT,CSEGQGRADTQYF
TRBV5-1,few,TRBJ2-3,.,TGCGCCAGCAGCTTGCAGTCCCGGGAAGATACGCAGTATTTT,CASSLQSREDTQYF
TRBV7-6,.,TRBJ2-6,.,TGTGCAACCTACGGGTCCGACTCTGGGGCCAACGTCCTGACTTTC,CATYGSDSGANVLTF
TRBV12-3/TRBV12-4,.,TRBJ2-5,.,TGTGCCAGCAGTTCTGGCGGGCGCTTTGAGTACTTC,CASSSGGRFEYF
TRBV30,few,TRBJ2-5,.,TGTGCCTGGAGAGAAGGAACGTACCAAGAGACCCAGTACTTC,CAWREGTYQETQYF
TRBV4-2,many,TRBJ2-2,TRBD2,TGTGCCAGCAGCCCCCTTCCCGGCGGGAGTAGTACCGGGGAGCTGTTTTTT,CASSPLPGGSSTGELFF
TRBV5-1,few,TRBJ2-1,TRBD1,TGCGCCAGCAGCGCCACCGGGACAGGGACCTACAATGAGCAGTTCTTC,CASSATGTGTYNEQFF
TRBV5-1,many,TRBJ1-1,.,TGCGCCAGCAGCCCCGAGGGTGGGCGCACTGAAGCTTTCTTT,CASSPEGGRTEAFF
TRBV6-5,many,TRBJ1-1,TRBD1,TGTGCCAGCAGCCGCGGGACAGGAGCTTTCTTT,CASSRGTGAFF
TRBV20-1,few,TRBJ1-3,.,TGCAGTGCTAGGGGAGAACGTGGGTTTGGAAACACCATATATTTT,CSARGERGFGNTIYF
TRBV29-1,few,TRBJ2-3,.,TGCAGCGTTGAACTTCCTAGCACAGATACGCAGTATTTT,CSVELPSTDTQYF
TRBV29-1,many,TRBJ1-4,.,TGCAGCGTTGACGGGGGGACGGCCGAAAAACTGTTTTTT,CSVDGGTAEKLFF
TRBV20-1,.,TRBJ2-1,.,TGCAGCCAAAAGAAAGGGGGCAATGAGCAGTTCTTC,CSQKKGGNEQFF
TRBV27,many,TRBJ2-7,.,TGTGCCAGCAGTTTAAGAAAGCCGTTAGGACGCGAGCAGTACTTC,CASSLRKPLGREQYF
TRBV27,few,TRBJ2-3,TRBD2,TGTGCCAGCAGTTTAGGGACTACCGGTTCCACAGATACGCAGTATTTT,CASSLGTTGSTDTQYF
TRBV18,.,TRBJ2-2,.,TGTGCCAGCTCCCTTGGCGGCGGCGGGGAGCTGTTTTTT,CASSLGGGGELFF
TRBV18,few,TRBJ2-7,.,TGTGCCAGCTCACCGACCGAGGACACCTACGAGCAGTACTTC,CASSPTEDTYEQYF
TRBV15,few,TRBJ2-3,TRBD2,TGTGCCACCAGCAGAGATCCCCTAGCGGGAGCAACAGATACGCAGTATTTT,CATSRDPLAGATDTQYF
TRBV20-1,many,TRBJ2-7,TRBD2,TGCAGTGCCGGAGCGGGCGGGAGCCACGAGCAGTACTTC,CSAGAGGSHEQYF
TRBV20-1,.,TRBJ2-1,TRBD2,TGCAGTGCCCGGACTAGCTGGGAGCAGTTCTTC,CSARTSWEQFF
TRBV7-9,many,TRBJ2-1,.,TGTGCCAGCAGACCCGGGACAGAGCAGTTCTTC,CASRPGTEQFF
TRBV12-3/TRBV12-4,many,TRBJ2-5,.,TGTGCCAGCACAACCCGGGCAGGGGAGACCCAGTACTTC,CASTTRAGETQYF
TRBV7-2,many,TRBJ2-7,.,TGTGCCAGCACCCAGGACAGGGAGGGGCCCTACGAGCAGTACTTC,CASTQDREGPYEQYF
TRBV4-3,many,TRBJ2-3,.,TGCGCCAGCAGCCAAGATTTTGAGCTAAGCACAGATACGCAGTATTTT,CASSQDFELSTDTQYF